The sequence of this TCR beta chain was determined in a study of regulatory T cells in long-lasting Graves disease. Study in general: Antithyroid drugs had been taken under 3 months by newly diagnosed Graves' patients. Study results and caveats: Peripheral blood was the sole material, not thyroid tissue.

Between the trimmed V and J ends, which lost 7 bases and 8 bases, there was a span of 15 bases. The CDR3 contains 14 residues. Germline V CDR1 and CDR2: SNHLY, FYNNEI. Indicated time point: newly diagnosed GD, antithyroid drugs for less than 3 months. PBMC-extracted RNA yielded the TCR library. Arm-PCR of CDR3 regions and iRepertoire HTBI primers were used to build TCR beta libraries. One entry per CDR3 protein results from TCRdb running MiXCR on the multiplex PCR reads. The profile shows about 400,000 distinct CDR3 sequences, roughly 17% of them singletons. This clonotype came up a few times. Antigen specificity is unknown. This sample also appeared in a second study, on T cells in Graves' hyperthyroidism and ophthalmopathy. From that study: A model using 13 V-J features told ophthalmopathy apart from stable hyperthyroidism.

The TCR comes from a woman younger than 35 with Graves disease. Sequencing used peripheral blood mononuclear cells (PBMCs), obtained at new diagnosis, from a patient treated with antithyroid drugs. The J gene is TRBJ1-6, the V gene TRBV2; D possibly corresponds to TRBD1 (5 bases). Here the CDR3 reads CASKGTRAYSPLHF. For the CDR3, the DNA is TGTGCCAGCAAAGGGACCAGGGCATATTCACCCCTCCACTTT. The full variable domain, in which reference TRBV2 and TRBJ1-6 provide the parts outside the CDR3, is EPEVTQTPSHQVTQMGQEVILRCVPISNHLYFYWYRQILGQKVEFLVSFYNNEISEKSEIFDDQFSVERPDGSNFTLKIRSTKLEDSAMYFCASKGTRAYSPLHFGNGTRLTVT.